The 13 T cell receptor beta chains given below trace back to one sample, sequenced in a study of long-term antiretroviral therapy in people with HIV (dated by TCRdb to between 2021 and 2023). The immunoSEQ hsTCRB v3.0 assay was used at survey level resolution to sequence the TRB variable region. The table comes from immuneACCESS by way of TCRdb, which keeps in-frame sequences with V and J called. Part of the clones is missing from these tables; in studies checked, under half for an unresolved V gene and the rest for unknown reasons. Within this sample are 20,000 to 25,000 clones, with 86% of them counted one time only. The ten largest account for more than 15% of the sample. The source material was unsorted PBMCs, sampled 1.2 years after starting antiretroviral therapy. These receptors were obtained from a man aged 50-60 years with HIV.

This chain links TRBV9 with TRBJ1-6; no reliable D call. This CDR3 contains 15 residues. V lost 0 bases and J lost 9, with 13 bases in between. Looked up from germline, CDR1 is SGDLS and CDR2 is YYNGEE. The CDR3 bases are TGTGCCAGCAGCGTAGAGGGCAACGTGGGTTCACCCCTCCACTTT. Amino acid sequence: CASSVEGNVGSPLHF.

V gene TRBV9 combines with J gene TRBJ1-6, with no clear D. Germline V CDR1 and CDR2: SGDLS, YYNGEE. CDR3 length: 15 amino acids. Trimming left V 1 base short and J 6 bases short, with 11 bases between. The CDR3 is CASSVTDVSNSPLHF. In DNA, the CDR3 is TGTGCCAGCAGCGTAACGGATGTGAGTAATTCACCCCTCCACTTT.

A single count supports this clone. CDR3 sequence reads: CASSILAGDTYEQYF. The CDR3 nucleotides are TGTGCCAGTAGTATTCTAGCGGGGGACACCTACGAGCAGTACTTC. V and J are TRBV19 and TRBJ2-7; 10 positions match TRBD2. CDR3 length equals 15 residues. CDR1 and CDR2 from the germline V gene are LNHDA and SQIVND (reference sequence). The V gene end was trimmed by 3 bases and the J gene end by 2 bases; junction bases not matched to a gene: 4.

The chain couples TRBV5-1 to TRBJ2-2; TRBD1 or TRBD2 may be the D gene (5 bases each). Per germline, CDR1 SGHRS and CDR2 YFSETQ. Trimming left V 2 bases short and J 4 bases short, with 9 bases between. There are 14 residues in the CDR3. The CDR3 is CASSFLGGTGELFF. The CDR3 DNA is TGCGCCAGCAGCTTCCTTGGGGGCACCGGGGAGCTGTTTTTT. The full variable domain, rest sourced from reference TRBV5-1 and TRBJ2-2, is KAGVTQTPRYLIKTRGQQVTLSCSPISGHRSVSWYQQTPGQGLQFLFEYFSETQRNKGNFPGRFSGRQFSNSRSEMNVSTLELGDSALYLCASSFLGGTGELFFGEGSRLTVL.

The V gene is TRBV6-1, the J gene TRBJ1-2, with D perhaps matching TRBD1 (5 bases). The germline gives CDR1 MNHNS, CDR2 SASEGT. This CDR3 spans 16 amino acids. Trimming took off 6 bases at V and 2 bases at J, with 19 bases between the two ends. The CDR3 loop is CASSEYSRQRNYGYTF. The CDR3 DNA reads as TGTGCCAGCAGCGAATACTCCAGACAGCGCAACTATGGCTACACCTTC.

This sequence joins TRBV4-1 and TRBJ1-1; D perhaps matches TRBD1 (6 bases). V lost 4 bases, J lost 4 bases, and 22 bases lay in between. CDR3 length: 17 amino acids. Germline CDR1 MGHRA, CDR2 YSYEKL. The CDR3 DNA sequence: TGCGCCAGCAGCCTTGCCAGTGGGGGCCGGGGGACCACTGAAGCTTTCTTT. Translated, it gives CASSLASGGRGTTEAFF.

The chain employs TRBV20-1 and TRBJ1-1; D not certain. V was clipped by 2 bases and J by 1 base, with 2 bases between them. CDR3 length equals 11 residues. Germline assignment: CDR1 DFQATT and CDR2 SNEGSKA (reference sequence). The CDR3 DNA reads as TGCAGTGCTAGACAGAACACTGAAGCTTTCTTT. Translating gives CSARQNTEAFF.

V usage is TRBV6-5 and J usage is TRBJ1-1; D is ambiguous. Trimming cost V 6 bases and J 1 base, with 15 bases left between them. CDR1 is MNHEY and CDR2 is SVGAGI in the germline V gene. The CDR3 extends over 15 amino acids. The CDR3 DNA sequence: TGTGCCAGCAGGGAGATCCTTGCCGGGAACACTGAAGCTTTCTTT. Translation gives CASREILAGNTEAFF.

The V gene is TRBV7-9, the J gene TRBJ2-7; TRBD1 matches at 12 bases. The CDR3 loop spans 14 amino acids. From germline, CDR1 is SEHNR and CDR2 FQNEAQ (reference sequence). V was pared by 4 bases and J by 6 bases, with 4 bases of the junction left unmatched. The CDR3 loop reads CASSSPGQGAEQYF. DNA for the CDR3: TGTGCCAGCAGCTCTCCGGGACAGGGGGCCGAGCAGTACTTC. The full variable domain, in which reference TRBV7-9 and TRBJ2-7 provide the parts outside the CDR3, is DTGVSQNPRHKITKRGQNVTFRCDPISEHNRLYWYRQTLGQGPEFLTYFQNEAQLEKSRLLSDRFSAERPKGSFSTLEIQRTEQGDSAMYLCASSSPGQGAEQYFGPGTRLTVT.

The chain couples TRBV29-1 to TRBJ1-4; tentative D call: TRBD1 (6 bases). Between the trimmed V and J ends, which lost 4 bases and 8 bases, there was a span of 11 bases. The CDR3 contains 12 residues. The germline V gene has CDR1 SQVTM and CDR2 ANQGSEA. The CDR3 sequence is CSVVGQNEKLFF. The CDR3 DNA reads TGCAGCGTTGTAGGACAGAACGAAAAACTGTTTTTT.

The chain has TRBV6-5 and TRBJ1-1; no clear D gene. The CDR3 covers 13 residues. V was clipped by 6 bases and J by 5 bases, with 13 bases between them. Germline loops: CDR1 MNHEY, CDR2 SVGAGI. The CDR3 nucleotides read TGTGCCAGCAGCCCCCGAGTTGCGACTGAAGCTTTCTTT. This codes for CASSPRVATEAFF.

This chain joins TRBV6-5 and TRBJ1-4, with D unclear. This CDR3 spans 14 amino acids. Deletions cut 7 bases from V and 14 bases from J, with 23 bases between. Germline V gene lookup returns CDR1 MNHEY and CDR2 SVGAGI. Here the CDR3 reads CASNDRTEIFRLFF. CDR3 sequence (DNA): TGTGCCAGCAATGATCGGACTGAGATTTTTCGGCTGTTTTTT.

This chain joins TRBV30 and TRBJ1-1; D ambiguous. V was clipped by 0 bases and J by 3 bases, with 8 bases between them. CDR1 and CDR2 from the germline V gene are GTSNPN and SVGIG (reference sequence). The CDR3 consists of 13 residues. The CDR3 DNA sequence: TGTGCCTGGAGTGTACATGGGGACACTGAAGCTTTCTTT. This translates into CAWSVHGDTEAFF. Filled out from reference TRBV30 and TRBJ1-1, the complete variable domain reads SQTIHQWPATLVQPVGSPLSLECTVEGTSNPNLYWYRQAAGRGLQLLFYSVGIGQISSEVPQNLSASRPQDRQFILSSKKLLLSDSGFYLCAWSVHGDTEAFFGQGTRLTVV.